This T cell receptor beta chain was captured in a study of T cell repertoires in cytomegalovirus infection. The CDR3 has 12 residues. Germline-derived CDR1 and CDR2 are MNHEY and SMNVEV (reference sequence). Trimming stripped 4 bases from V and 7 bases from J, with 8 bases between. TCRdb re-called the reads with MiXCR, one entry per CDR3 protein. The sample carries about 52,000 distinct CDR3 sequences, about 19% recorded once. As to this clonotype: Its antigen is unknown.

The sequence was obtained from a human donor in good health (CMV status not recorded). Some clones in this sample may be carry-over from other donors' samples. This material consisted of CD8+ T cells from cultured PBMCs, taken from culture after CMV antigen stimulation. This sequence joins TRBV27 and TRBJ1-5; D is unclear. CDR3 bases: TGTGCCAGCAGTTCCCAGGCCCAGCCCCAGCATTTT. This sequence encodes CASSSQAQPQHF.